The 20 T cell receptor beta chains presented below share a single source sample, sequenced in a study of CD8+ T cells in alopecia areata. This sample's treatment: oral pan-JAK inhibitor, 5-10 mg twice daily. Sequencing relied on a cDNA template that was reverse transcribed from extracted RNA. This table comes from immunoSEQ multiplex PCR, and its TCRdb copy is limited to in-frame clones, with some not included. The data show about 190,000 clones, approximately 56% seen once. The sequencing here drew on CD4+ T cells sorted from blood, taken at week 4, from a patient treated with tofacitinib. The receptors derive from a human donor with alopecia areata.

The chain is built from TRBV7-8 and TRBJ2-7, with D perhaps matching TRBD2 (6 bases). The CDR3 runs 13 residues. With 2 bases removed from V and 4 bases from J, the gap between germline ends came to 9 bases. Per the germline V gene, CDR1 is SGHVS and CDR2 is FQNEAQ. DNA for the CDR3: TGTGCCAGCAGCTTAACTAGCAAGTACGAGCAGTACTTC. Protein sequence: CASSLTSKYEQYF.

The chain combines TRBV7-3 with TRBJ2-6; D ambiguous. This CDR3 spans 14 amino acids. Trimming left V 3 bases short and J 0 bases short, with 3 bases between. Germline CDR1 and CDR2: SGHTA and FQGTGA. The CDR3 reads CASSFSSGANVLTF. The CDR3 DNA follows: TGTGCCAGCAGCTTTAGCTCTGGGGCCAACGTCCTGACTTTC.

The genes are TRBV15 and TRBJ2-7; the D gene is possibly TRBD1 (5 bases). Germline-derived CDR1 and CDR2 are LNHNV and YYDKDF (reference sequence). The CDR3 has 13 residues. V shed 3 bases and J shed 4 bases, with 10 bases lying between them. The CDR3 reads CATSRDNNYEQYF. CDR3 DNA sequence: TGTGCCACCAGCAGGGACAACAATTACGAGCAGTACTTC. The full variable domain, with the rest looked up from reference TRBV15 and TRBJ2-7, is DAMVIQNPRYQVTQFGKPVTLSCSQTLNHNVMYWYQQKSSQAPKLLFHYYDKDFNNEADTPDNFQSRRPNTSFCFLDIRSPGLGDTAMYLCATSRDNNYEQYFGPGTRLTVT.

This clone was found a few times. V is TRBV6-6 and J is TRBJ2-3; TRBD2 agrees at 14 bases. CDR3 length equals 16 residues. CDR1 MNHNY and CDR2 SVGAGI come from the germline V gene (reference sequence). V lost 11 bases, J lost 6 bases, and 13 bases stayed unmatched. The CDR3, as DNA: TGTGCCGCCGCCTGGGGACTAGCGGGAGTCGGGGATACGCAGTATTTT. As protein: CAAAWGLAGVGDTQYF.

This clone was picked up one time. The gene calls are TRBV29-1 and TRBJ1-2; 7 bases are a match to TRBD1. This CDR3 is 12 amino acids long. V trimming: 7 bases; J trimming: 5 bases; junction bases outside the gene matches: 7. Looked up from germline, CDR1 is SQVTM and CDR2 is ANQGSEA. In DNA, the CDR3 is TGCAGCGCCAGGGGGGCGGGTTATGGCTACACCTTC. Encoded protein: CSARGAGYGYTF.

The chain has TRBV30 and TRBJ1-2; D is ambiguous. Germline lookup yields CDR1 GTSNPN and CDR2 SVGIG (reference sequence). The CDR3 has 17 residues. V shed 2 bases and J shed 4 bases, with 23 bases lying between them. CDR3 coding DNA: TGTGCCTGGAGTATTAGGATCAGTGGAGTCAAGAGCTATGGCTACACCTTC. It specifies CAWSIRISGVKSYGYTF.

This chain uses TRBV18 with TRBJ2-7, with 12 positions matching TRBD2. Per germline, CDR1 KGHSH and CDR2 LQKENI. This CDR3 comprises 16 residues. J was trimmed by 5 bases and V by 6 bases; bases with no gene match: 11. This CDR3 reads CASSPIPSGRADEQYF. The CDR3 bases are TGTGCCAGCTCCCCCATCCCTAGCGGGAGGGCCGACGAGCAGTACTTC.

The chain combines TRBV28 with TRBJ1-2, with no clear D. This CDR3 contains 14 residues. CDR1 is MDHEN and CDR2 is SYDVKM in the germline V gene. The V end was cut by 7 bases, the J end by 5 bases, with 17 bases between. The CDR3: CASTLPGRGYGYTF. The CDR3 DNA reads TGTGCCAGCACCTTACCCGGCAGAGGATATGGCTACACCTTC.

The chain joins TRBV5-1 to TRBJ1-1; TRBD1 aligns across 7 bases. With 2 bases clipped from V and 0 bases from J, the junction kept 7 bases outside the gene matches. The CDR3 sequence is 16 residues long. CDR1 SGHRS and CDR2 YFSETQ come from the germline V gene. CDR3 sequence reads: CASSFQGGGMNTEAFF. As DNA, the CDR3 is TGCGCCAGCAGCTTCCAAGGAGGGGGCATGAACACTGAAGCTTTCTTT.

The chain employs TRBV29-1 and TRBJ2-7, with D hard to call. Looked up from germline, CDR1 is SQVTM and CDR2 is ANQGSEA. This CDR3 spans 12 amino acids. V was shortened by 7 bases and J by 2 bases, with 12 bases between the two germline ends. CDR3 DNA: TGCAGCGCGTACCGGGTACCCTACGAGCAGTACTTC. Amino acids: CSAYRVPYEQYF.

In DNA form, the CDR3 reads TGCAGCGTTGAAGTTTGGGGGGAGACCCAGTACTTC. This sequence encodes CSVEVWGETQYF. The V and J genes are TRBV29-1 and TRBJ2-5; TRBD1 or TRBD2 may be the D gene (5 bases each). V was cut by 1 base and J by 5 bases, with 8 bases left in between. This CDR3 comprises 12 residues. Germline V gives CDR1 SQVTM, CDR2 ANQGSEA. Full variable domain (missing parts from reference TRBV29-1 and TRBJ2-5): SAVISQKPSRDICQRGTSLTIQCQVDSQVTMMFWYRQQPGQSLTLIATANQGSEATYESGFVIDKFPISRPNLTFSTLTVSNMSPEDSSIYLCSVEVWGETQYFGPGTRLLVL.

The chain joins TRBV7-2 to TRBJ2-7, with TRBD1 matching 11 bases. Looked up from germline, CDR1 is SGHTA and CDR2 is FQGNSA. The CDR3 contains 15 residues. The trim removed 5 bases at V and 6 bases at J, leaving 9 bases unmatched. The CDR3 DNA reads TGTGCCAGCAGCCGGACAGGGGGCGGAGAGGGCGAGCAGTACTTC. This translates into CASSRTGGGEGEQYF.

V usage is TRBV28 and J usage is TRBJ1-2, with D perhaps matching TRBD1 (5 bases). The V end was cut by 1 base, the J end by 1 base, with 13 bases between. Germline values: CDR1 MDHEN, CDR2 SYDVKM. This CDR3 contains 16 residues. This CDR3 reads CASSLSRARFNYGYTF. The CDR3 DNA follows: TGTGCCAGCAGTTTATCCAGGGCACGCTTTAACTATGGCTACACCTTC.

The CDR3: CASSQVPRGLQYEQYF. CDR3 bases: TGCGCCAGCAGCCAAGTCCCTAGAGGACTGCAATACGAGCAGTACTTC. The chain combines TRBV4-1 with TRBJ2-7, with a possible D match to TRBD2 (5 bases). The V gene lost 1 base and the J gene lost 4 bases, with 17 bases spanning the gap. This CDR3 spans 16 amino acids. CDR1 MGHRA and CDR2 YSYEKL come from the germline V gene.

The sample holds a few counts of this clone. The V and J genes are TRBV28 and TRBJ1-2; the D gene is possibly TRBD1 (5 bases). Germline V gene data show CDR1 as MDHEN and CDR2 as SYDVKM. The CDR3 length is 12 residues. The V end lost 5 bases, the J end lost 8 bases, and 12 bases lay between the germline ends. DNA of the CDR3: TGTGCCAGCAGTCGGGAGGGGAGGGGCTACACCTTC. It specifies CASSREGRGYTF.

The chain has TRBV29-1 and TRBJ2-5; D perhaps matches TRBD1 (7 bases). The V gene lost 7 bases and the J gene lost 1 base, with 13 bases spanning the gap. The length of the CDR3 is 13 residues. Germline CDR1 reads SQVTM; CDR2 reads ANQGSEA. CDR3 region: CSAGGPSQETQYF. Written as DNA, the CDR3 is TGCAGCGCAGGGGGGCCAAGCCAAGAGACCCAGTACTTC. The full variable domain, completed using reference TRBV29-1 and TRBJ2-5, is SAVISQKPSRDICQRGTSLTIQCQVDSQVTMMFWYRQQPGQSLTLIATANQGSEATYESGFVIDKFPISRPNLTFSTLTVSNMSPEDSSIYLCSAGGPSQETQYFGPGTRLLVL.

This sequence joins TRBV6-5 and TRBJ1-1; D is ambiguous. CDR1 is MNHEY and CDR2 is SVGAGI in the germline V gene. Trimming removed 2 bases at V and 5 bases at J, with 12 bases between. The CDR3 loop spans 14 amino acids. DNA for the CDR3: TGTGCCAGCAGTTACCTTAGAGCCCGGACTGAAGCTTTCTTT. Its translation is CASSYLRARTEAFF.

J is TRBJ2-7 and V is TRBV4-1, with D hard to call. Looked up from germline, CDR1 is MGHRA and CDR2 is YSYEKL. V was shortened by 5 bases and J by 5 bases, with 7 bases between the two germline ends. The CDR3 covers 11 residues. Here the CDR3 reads CASSSGDEQYF. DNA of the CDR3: TGCGCCAGCAGCTCCGGCGACGAGCAGTACTTC.

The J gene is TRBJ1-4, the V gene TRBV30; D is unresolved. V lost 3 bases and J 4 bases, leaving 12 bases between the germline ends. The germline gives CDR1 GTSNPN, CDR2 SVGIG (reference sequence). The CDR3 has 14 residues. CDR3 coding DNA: TGTGCCTGGAGGGGATCGGACTTTAATGAAAAACTGTTTTTT. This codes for CAWRGSDFNEKLFF.

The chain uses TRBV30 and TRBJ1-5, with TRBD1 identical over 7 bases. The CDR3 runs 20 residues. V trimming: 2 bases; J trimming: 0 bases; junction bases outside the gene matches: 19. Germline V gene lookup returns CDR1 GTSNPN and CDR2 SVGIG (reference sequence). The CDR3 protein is CAWSTQGLLGQTNSNQPQHF. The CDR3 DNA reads TGTGCCTGGAGTACTCAAGGTCTGCTGGGACAGACAAATAGCAATCAGCCCCAGCATTTT.